These T cell receptor beta chains were read from a single sample in a study of T cell repertoires in cytomegalovirus infection. TCRdb re-analysed the reads in MiXCR, keeping a single row per CDR3 protein. The sample includes under 350,000 distinct CDR3 sequences, approximately 10% of them seen just once. The source material was PBMCs. These receptors were obtained from a human donor in good health (CMV status not recorded). Some clones in this sample may be carry-over from other donors' samples. Both conserved end residues are part of each CDR3. The D gene is left open where the match is weak. Some rows have no size entry. The others give once, few or many, or a class for an expanded clone.

J gene: TRBJ2-4
clone size: .
D gene: .
V gene: TRBV19
CDR3 DNA: TGTGCCAGTAACCCCCCGGGGACCCGGGGCATTCAGTACTTC
CDR3 protein: CASNPPGTRGIQYF

J gene: TRBJ1-2
clone size: many
D gene: .
V gene: TRBV20-1
CDR3 DNA: TGCAGTGCGGCGCAAGATGCTTATGGCTACACCTTC
CDR3 protein: CSAAQDAYGYTF

J gene: TRBJ2-5
clone size: many
D gene: .
V gene: TRBV6-6
CDR3 DNA: TGTGCCAGCAGTTTACCGGACAGCCCCCGGGAGACCCAGTACTTC
CDR3 protein: CASSLPDSPRETQYF

J gene: TRBJ2-2
clone size: .
D gene: .
V gene: TRBV20-1
CDR3 DNA: TGCAGTGCTAGAGATTTAGCGGAAACCGGGGAGCTGTTTTTT
CDR3 protein: CSARDLAETGELFF

J gene: TRBJ1-6
clone size: few
D gene: .
V gene: TRBV6-6
CDR3 DNA: TGTGCCAGCAGTTACCCCCGTGGCAATTCACCCCTCCACTTT
CDR3 protein: CASSYPRGNSPLHF

J gene: TRBJ1-5
clone size: few
D gene: TRBD1
V gene: TRBV20-1
CDR3 DNA: TGCAGTGCTTCCGGGACAGGGACAAAGCCCCAGCATTTT
CDR3 protein: CSASGTGTKPQHF

J gene: TRBJ2-1
clone size: many
D gene: TRBD2
V gene: TRBV19
CDR3 DNA: TGTGCCAGCCTTGAGACTAGCGGGGGGCGGAGCTCCTACAATGAGCAGTTCTTC
CDR3 protein: CASLETSGGRSSYNEQFF

J gene: TRBJ1-3
clone size: .
D gene: .
V gene: TRBV20-1
CDR3 DNA: TGCAGTGCTAGAGATACCGCCCGGGGCACTGGAAACACCATATATTTT
CDR3 protein: CSARDTARGTGNTIYF

J gene: TRBJ2-1
clone size: many
D gene: TRBD2
V gene: TRBV2
CDR3 DNA: TGTGCCAGCACTACACTGACTAGCGGGGGGGCGAATGAGCAGTTCTTC
CDR3 protein: CASTTLTSGGANEQFF

J gene: TRBJ1-1
clone size: .
D gene: .
V gene: TRBV7-9
CDR3 DNA: TGTGCCAGCAGGGATTCTACAGGGCTCACTGAAGCTTTCTTT
CDR3 protein: CASRDSTGLTEAFF

J gene: TRBJ1-1
clone size: .
D gene: .
V gene: TRBV6-6
CDR3 DNA: TGTGCCAGCAGTTACGTCGGAAACCCGAACACTGAAGCTTTCTTT
CDR3 protein: CASSYVGNPNTEAFF

J gene: TRBJ2-1
clone size: many
D gene: .
V gene: TRBV7-9
CDR3 DNA: TGTGCCAGCAGCTCCGGCGCGCGGAGCTCCTACAATGAGCAGTTCTTC
CDR3 protein: CASSSGARSSYNEQFF

J gene: TRBJ1-2
clone size: many
D gene: .
V gene: TRBV27
CDR3 DNA: TGTGCCAGCAGCCCGACCCCGATCTATGGCTACACCTTC
CDR3 protein: CASSPTPIYGYTF

J gene: TRBJ2-4
clone size: many
D gene: TRBD2
V gene: TRBV7-9
CDR3 DNA: TGTGCCAGCAGCCCCACAGCGGGGATAGCCAAAAACATTCAGTACTTC
CDR3 protein: CASSPTAGIAKNIQYF

J gene: TRBJ2-7
clone size: many
D gene: .
V gene: TRBV7-9
CDR3 DNA: TGTGCCAGCAGCTCCGCGGGGTATCAGTACTTC
CDR3 protein: CASSSAGYQYF

J gene: TRBJ1-2
clone size: many
D gene: TRBD1
V gene: TRBV19
CDR3 DNA: TGTGCCAGTAGTCTACGGACAGGGGGCGCCTATGGCTACACCTTC
CDR3 protein: CASSLRTGGAYGYTF

J gene: TRBJ1-1
clone size: many
D gene: .
V gene: TRBV7-2
CDR3 DNA: TGTGCCAGCAGCAAAGGGCGGTACAGGGCGCCGATGGGGACTGAAGCTTTCTTT
CDR3 protein: CASSKGRYRAPMGTEAFF

J gene: TRBJ1-6
clone size: many
D gene: .
V gene: TRBV6-6
CDR3 DNA: TGTGCCAGCAGACCCGACAGGACCTATTCACCCCTCCACTTT
CDR3 protein: CASRPDRTYSPLHF

J gene: TRBJ1-5
clone size: many
D gene: .
V gene: TRBV28
CDR3 DNA: TGTGCCAGCAGTCCTTCCCGGGGGATCCATACCAATTACCATCAGCCCCAGCATTTT
CDR3 protein: CASSPSRGIHTNYHQPQHF

J gene: TRBJ2-5
clone size: many
D gene: TRBD1
V gene: TRBV7-8
CDR3 DNA: TGTGCCAGCAGCTTAGAAGACAGGGGAACGAGGGGGACCCAGTACTTC
CDR3 protein: CASSLEDRGTRGTQYF

J gene: TRBJ2-4
clone size: .
D gene: .
V gene: TRBV15
CDR3 DNA: TGTGCCACCAGCAGTCTGGGAACCAAAAACATTCAGTACTTC
CDR3 protein: CATSSLGTKNIQYF

J gene: TRBJ1-6
clone size: many
D gene: .
V gene: TRBV4-3
CDR3 DNA: TGCGCCAGCAGCCAAGTCCCGGGGCCCCCCGGGGTAACCCTCCACTTT
CDR3 protein: CASSQVPGPPGVTLHF

J gene: TRBJ2-5
clone size: many
D gene: .
V gene: TRBV11-3
CDR3 DNA: TGTGCCAGCAGCTTAGACAGGGAGGAGACCCAGTACTTC
CDR3 protein: CASSLDREETQYF

J gene: TRBJ1-2
clone size: many
D gene: .
V gene: TRBV11-2
CDR3 DNA: TGTGCCAGCAGCTTAGTTGTGAAGGGAGGATCTAACTATGGCTACACCTTC
CDR3 protein: CASSLVVKGGSNYGYTF

J gene: TRBJ2-5
clone size: many
D gene: .
V gene: TRBV20-1
CDR3 DNA: TGCAGTGCTTCCCTGGGGTTGGTTGAGACCCAGTACTTC
CDR3 protein: CSASLGLVETQYF

J gene: TRBJ1-5
clone size: many
D gene: .
V gene: TRBV5-1
CDR3 DNA: TGCGCCAGCAGCGTGGGAGGTAATAGCAATCAGCCCCAGCATTTT
CDR3 protein: CASSVGGNSNQPQHF

J gene: TRBJ2-1
clone size: many
D gene: .
V gene: TRBV12-3/TRBV12-4
CDR3 DNA: TGTGCCAGCAGTTTATCGGGGGCTGAGCAGTTCTTC
CDR3 protein: CASSLSGAEQFF

J gene: TRBJ2-5
clone size: few
D gene: .
V gene: TRBV20-1
CDR3 DNA: .
CDR3 protein: CSARDLFGVGTDF

J gene: TRBJ2-7
clone size: few
D gene: TRBD2
V gene: TRBV5-5
CDR3 DNA: TGTGCCAGCAGCTTCGTTGGCCCGGGAGGCTACGAGCAGTACTTC
CDR3 protein: CASSFVGPGGYEQYF

J gene: TRBJ1-6
clone size: many
D gene: TRBD1
V gene: TRBV20-1
CDR3 DNA: TGCAGTGCTAGGGCAGGGGGTCAGAATTCACCCCTCCACTTT
CDR3 protein: CSARAGGQNSPLHF

J gene: TRBJ1-5
clone size: .
D gene: .
V gene: TRBV12-3/TRBV12-4
CDR3 DNA: TGTGCCAGCAGTACAGCCGTCAGCAATCAGCCCCAGCATTTT
CDR3 protein: CASSTAVSNQPQHF

J gene: TRBJ2-7
clone size: many
D gene: .
V gene: TRBV7-9
CDR3 DNA: TGTGCCAGCAGCTATATTGCCTACGAGCAGTACTTC
CDR3 protein: CASSYIAYEQYF

J gene: TRBJ2-2
clone size: many
D gene: .
V gene: TRBV7-2
CDR3 DNA: TGTGCCAGCAGCCGGGGGCCCCCGAACACCGGGGAGCTGTTTTTT
CDR3 protein: CASSRGPPNTGELFF

J gene: TRBJ1-6
clone size: .
D gene: .
V gene: TRBV28
CDR3 DNA: TGTGCCAGCAGTTTAGTAGGGGCGGATAATTCACCCCTCCACTTT
CDR3 protein: CASSLVGADNSPLHF

J gene: TRBJ1-5
clone size: many
D gene: .
V gene: TRBV7-2
CDR3 DNA: TGTGCCAGCAGCTTAGGGACGTTCCATAGCAATCAGCCCCAGCATTTT
CDR3 protein: CASSLGTFHSNQPQHF

J gene: TRBJ1-5
clone size: few
D gene: .
V gene: TRBV7-9
CDR3 DNA: TGTGCCAGCAGCTTAGACCTGAATCAGCCCCAGCATTTT
CDR3 protein: CASSLDLNQPQHF

J gene: TRBJ1-6
clone size: many
D gene: TRBD1
V gene: TRBV2
CDR3 DNA: TGTGCCAGCAGTATAGGACAGGGGGATTCACCCCTCCACTTT
CDR3 protein: CASSIGQGDSPLHF

J gene: TRBJ2-1
clone size: many
D gene: TRBD1
V gene: TRBV7-2
CDR3 DNA: TGTGCCAGCAGCTACGGACAGGGGGCAAGTGAGCAGTTCTTC
CDR3 protein: CASSYGQGASEQFF

J gene: TRBJ1-3
clone size: .
D gene: TRBD1
V gene: TRBV18
CDR3 DNA: TGTGCCAGCTCACCACCAGGGACAGGCGCCTCTGGAAACACCATATATTTT
CDR3 protein: CASSPPGTGASGNTIYF

J gene: TRBJ2-2
clone size: .
D gene: TRBD1
V gene: TRBV15
CDR3 DNA: TGTGCCACCAGCAGAGATGATGGACAGGGAACAAACACCGGGGAGCTGTTTTTT
CDR3 protein: CATSRDDGQGTNTGELFF

J gene: TRBJ2-3
clone size: few
D gene: TRBD1
V gene: TRBV29-1
CDR3 DNA: TGCAGCGTTGAAGGAGGGACAGGTAGCACAGATACGCAGTATTTT
CDR3 protein: CSVEGGTGSTDTQYF

J gene: TRBJ1-1
clone size: .
D gene: .
V gene: TRBV29-1
CDR3 DNA: TGCAGCGTTGAAGATCAAGAGAGCAGGGACACTGAAGCTTTCTTT
CDR3 protein: CSVEDQESRDTEAFF

J gene: TRBJ2-7
clone size: many
D gene: .
V gene: TRBV3-1
CDR3 DNA: TGTGCCAGCAGCCAAGTCCTCAGGGACGGCGAGCAGTACTTC
CDR3 protein: CASSQVLRDGEQYF

J gene: TRBJ1-2
clone size: many
D gene: .
V gene: TRBV7-8
CDR3 DNA: TGTGCCAGCAGCCGAATACAGGGTCGCTACACCTTC
CDR3 protein: CASSRIQGRYTF

J gene: TRBJ2-6
clone size: many
D gene: TRBD1
V gene: TRBV25-1
CDR3 DNA: TGTGCCAGCAGATCCTTCGACAGGGCCTCTGGGGCCAACGTCCTGACTTTC
CDR3 protein: CASRSFDRASGANVLTF

J gene: TRBJ1-6
clone size: many
D gene: .
V gene: TRBV12-3/TRBV12-4
CDR3 DNA: TGTGCCAGCAGTTTACAGGGAAATTCACCCCTCCACTTT
CDR3 protein: CASSLQGNSPLHF

J gene: TRBJ1-1
clone size: many
D gene: .
V gene: TRBV20-1
CDR3 DNA: TGCAGTGCTAGAGATTTGGGCCATTACACTGAAGCTTTCTTT
CDR3 protein: CSARDLGHYTEAFF

J gene: TRBJ2-5
clone size: .
D gene: .
V gene: TRBV6-5
CDR3 DNA: TGTGCCAGCGGTCGTCCATTCCTCGGAGCCCGGGAGACCCAGTACTTC
CDR3 protein: CASGRPFLGARETQYF

J gene: TRBJ1-2
clone size: many
D gene: .
V gene: TRBV6-1
CDR3 DNA: TGTGCCAGCAGTACTGGGCGGGTCTATGGCTACACCTTC
CDR3 protein: CASSTGRVYGYTF

J gene: TRBJ1-2
clone size: many
D gene: .
V gene: TRBV6-5
CDR3 DNA: TGTGCCAGCACGGCAGCTGGGGTGGATGGCTACACCTTC
CDR3 protein: CASTAAGVDGYTF

J gene: TRBJ1-1
clone size: few
D gene: TRBD1
V gene: TRBV29-1
CDR3 DNA: TGCAGCGCGGCCGGGACAGGGGGTATGAACACTGAAGCTTTCTTT
CDR3 protein: CSAAGTGGMNTEAFF